This TCR beta chain was captured in a study of beta chain features in type 1 diabetes. For the study at large: Healthy donors and patients had similar age, gender and cell yields. Examined across all samples were some 110 million sorted cells.

Broader study findings: High TCR expression in some cells could lead to their over-representation in cDNA sequencing. The study found moderately but significantly shorter TCRB CDR3s in all four CD4+ subsets of Type 1 diabetes patients. With patients and controls alike, PCR might favor shorter templates to an equal degree.

With respect to this clone: Its specificity is not known.

The study reverse transcribed the entire isolated RNA, so it sequenced expressed TCRB transcripts. Clones were read by immunoSEQ multiplex PCR, and TCRdb kept only the in-frame ones, dropping some. The sample shows a few hundred thousand clones, 15% to 20% of them seen only once. This receptor was identified in a man younger than 45 with type 1 diabetes. Sequencing was carried out using naive CD4+ T cells from blood.

In DNA, the CDR3 is TGTGCCAGCAGCTGCTACGGGGAGGGGACCCAGTACTTC. Amino acids: CASSCYGEGTQYF. The chain carries TRBV5-4 and TRBJ2-5; TRBD2 matches 7 bases. The J segment lost 7 bases and the V segment lost 3 bases, leaving 6 bases of the junction unmatched. The CDR3 sequence is 13 residues long. Germline V gene lookup returns CDR1 SGHNT and CDR2 YYREEE (reference sequence).